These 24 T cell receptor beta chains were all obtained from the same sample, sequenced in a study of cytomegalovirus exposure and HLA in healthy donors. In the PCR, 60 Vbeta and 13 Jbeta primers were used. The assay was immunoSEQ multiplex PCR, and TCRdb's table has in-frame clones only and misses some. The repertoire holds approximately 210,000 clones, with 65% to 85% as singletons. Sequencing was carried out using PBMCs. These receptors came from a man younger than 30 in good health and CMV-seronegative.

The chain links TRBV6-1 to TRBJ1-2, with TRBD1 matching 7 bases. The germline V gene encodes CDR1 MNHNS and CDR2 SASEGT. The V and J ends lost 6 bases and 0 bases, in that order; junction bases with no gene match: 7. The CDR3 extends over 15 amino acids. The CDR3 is CASRTGQPTNYGYTF. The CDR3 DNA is TGTGCCAGCAGGACGGGACAGCCTACTAACTATGGCTACACCTTC.

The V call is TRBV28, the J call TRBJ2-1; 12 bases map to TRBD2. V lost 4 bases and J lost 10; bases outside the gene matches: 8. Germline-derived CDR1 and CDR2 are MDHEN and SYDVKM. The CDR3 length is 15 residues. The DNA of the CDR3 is TGTGCCAGCAGTTCAAGTGGACTAGCGGGAAAGGAGCAGTTCTTC. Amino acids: CASSSSGLAGKEQFF. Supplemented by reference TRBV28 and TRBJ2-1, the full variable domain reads DVKVTQSSRYLVKRTGEKVFLECVQDMDHENMFWYRQDPGLGLRLIYFSYDVKMKEKGDIPEGYSVSREKKERFSLILESASTNQTSMYLCASSSSGLAGKEQFFGPGTRLTVL.

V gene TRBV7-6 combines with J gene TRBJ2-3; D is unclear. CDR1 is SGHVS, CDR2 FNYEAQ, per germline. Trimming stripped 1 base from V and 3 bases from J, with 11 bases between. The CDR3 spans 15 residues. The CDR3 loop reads CASSLGSYPTDTQYF. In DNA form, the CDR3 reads TGTGCCAGCAGCTTAGGATCCTATCCGACAGATACGCAGTATTTT.

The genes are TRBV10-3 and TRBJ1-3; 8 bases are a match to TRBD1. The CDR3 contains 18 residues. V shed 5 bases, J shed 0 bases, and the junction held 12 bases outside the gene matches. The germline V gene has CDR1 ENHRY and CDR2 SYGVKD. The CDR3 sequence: CAISPPGTGRGSGNTIYF. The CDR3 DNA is TGTGCCATCAGTCCGCCCGGGACAGGACGAGGCTCTGGAAACACCATATATTTT.

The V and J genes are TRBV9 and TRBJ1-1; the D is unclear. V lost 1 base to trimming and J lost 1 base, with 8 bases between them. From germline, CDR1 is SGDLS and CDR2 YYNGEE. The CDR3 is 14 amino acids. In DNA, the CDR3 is TGTGCCAGCAGCGTATCGAACAGGAACACTGAAGCTTTCTTT. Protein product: CASSVSNRNTEAFF.

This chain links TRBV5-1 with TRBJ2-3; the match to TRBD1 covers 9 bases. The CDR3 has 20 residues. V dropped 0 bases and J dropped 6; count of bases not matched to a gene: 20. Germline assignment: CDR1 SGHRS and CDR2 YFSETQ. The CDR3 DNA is TGCGCCAGCAGCTTGGGTTCGACAGGACAGGGGCGAGCGAAGAAGGATACGCAGTATTTT. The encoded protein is CASSLGSTGQGRAKKDTQYF.

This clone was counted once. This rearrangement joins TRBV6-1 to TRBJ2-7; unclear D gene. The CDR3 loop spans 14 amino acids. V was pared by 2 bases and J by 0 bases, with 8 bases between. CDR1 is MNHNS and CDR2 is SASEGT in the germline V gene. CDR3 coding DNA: TGTGCCAGCAGTGAATTGGGCAGCTCCTACGAGCAGTACTTC. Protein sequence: CASSELGSSYEQYF.

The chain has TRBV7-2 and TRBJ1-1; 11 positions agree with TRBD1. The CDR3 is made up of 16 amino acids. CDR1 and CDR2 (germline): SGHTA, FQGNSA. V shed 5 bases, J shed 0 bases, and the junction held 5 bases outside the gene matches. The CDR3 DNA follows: TGTGCCAGCAGCCTCAGGACAGGGGGCATGAACACTGAAGCTTTCTTT. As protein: CASSLRTGGMNTEAFF.

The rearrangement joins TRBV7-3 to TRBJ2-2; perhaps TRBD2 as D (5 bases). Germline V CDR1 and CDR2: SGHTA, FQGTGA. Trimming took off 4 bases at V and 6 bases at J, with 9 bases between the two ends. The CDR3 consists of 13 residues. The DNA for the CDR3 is TGTGCCAGCAGCTACGGTAGCGCCGGGGAGCTGTTTTTT. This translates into CASSYGSAGELFF.

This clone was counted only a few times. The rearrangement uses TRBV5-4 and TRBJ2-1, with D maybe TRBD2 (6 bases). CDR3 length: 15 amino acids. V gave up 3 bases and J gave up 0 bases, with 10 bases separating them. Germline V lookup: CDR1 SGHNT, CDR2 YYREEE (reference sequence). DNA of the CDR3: TGTGCCAGCAGCTGGAGGGTCTCCTCCTACAATGAGCAGTTCTTC. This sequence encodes CASSWRVSSYNEQFF.

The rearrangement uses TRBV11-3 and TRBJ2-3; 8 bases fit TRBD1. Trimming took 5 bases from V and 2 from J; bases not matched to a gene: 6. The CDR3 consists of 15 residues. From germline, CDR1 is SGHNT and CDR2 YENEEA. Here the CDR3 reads CASSRTGLYTDTQYF. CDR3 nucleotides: TGTGCCAGCAGCCGGACAGGGCTTTACACAGATACGCAGTATTTT.

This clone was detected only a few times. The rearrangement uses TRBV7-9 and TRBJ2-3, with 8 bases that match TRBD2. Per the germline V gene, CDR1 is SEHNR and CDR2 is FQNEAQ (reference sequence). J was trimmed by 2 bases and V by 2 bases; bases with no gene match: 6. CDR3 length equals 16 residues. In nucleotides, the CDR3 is TGTGCCAGCAGCTTAAACCTAGCGGGTAACACAGATACGCAGTATTTT. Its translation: CASSLNLAGNTDTQYF.

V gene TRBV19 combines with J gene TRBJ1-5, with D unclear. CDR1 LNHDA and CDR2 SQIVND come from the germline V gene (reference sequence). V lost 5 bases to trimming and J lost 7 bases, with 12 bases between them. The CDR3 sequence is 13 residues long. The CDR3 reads CASSPSLEQPQHF. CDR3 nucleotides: TGTGCCAGTAGTCCGAGTCTCGAACAGCCCCAGCATTTT.

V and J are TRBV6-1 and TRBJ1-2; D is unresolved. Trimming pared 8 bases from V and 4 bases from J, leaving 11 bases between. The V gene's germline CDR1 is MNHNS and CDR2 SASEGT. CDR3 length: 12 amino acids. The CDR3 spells CASLGGSYGYTF. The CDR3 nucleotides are TGTGCCAGCTTGGGCGGGAGCTATGGCTACACCTTC.

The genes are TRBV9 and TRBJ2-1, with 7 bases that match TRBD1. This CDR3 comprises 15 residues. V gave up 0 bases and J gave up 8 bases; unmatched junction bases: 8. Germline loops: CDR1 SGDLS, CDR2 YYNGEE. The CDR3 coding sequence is TGTGCCAGCAGCGTAGATGCCAGGGGGTTTGATGAGCAGTTCTTC. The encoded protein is CASSVDARGFDEQFF. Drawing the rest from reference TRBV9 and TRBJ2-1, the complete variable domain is DSGVTQTPKHLITATGQRVTLRCSPRSGDLSVYWYQQSLDQGLQFLIQYYNGEERAKGNILERFSAQQFPDLHSELNLSSLELGDSALYFCASSVDARGFDEQFFGPGTRLTVL.

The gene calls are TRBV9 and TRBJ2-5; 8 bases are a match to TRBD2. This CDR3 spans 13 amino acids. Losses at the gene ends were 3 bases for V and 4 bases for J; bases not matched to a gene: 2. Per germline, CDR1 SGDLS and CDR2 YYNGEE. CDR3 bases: TGTGCCAGCAGCGGCGGGGGGCCAGAGACCCAGTACTTC. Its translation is CASSGGGPETQYF.

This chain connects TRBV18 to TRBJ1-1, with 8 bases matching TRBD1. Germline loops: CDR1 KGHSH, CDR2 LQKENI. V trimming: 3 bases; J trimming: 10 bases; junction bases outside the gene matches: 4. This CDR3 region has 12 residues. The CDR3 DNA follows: TGTGCCAGCTCACCGGACAGGGCGAGAGCTTTCTTT. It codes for CASSPDRARAFF.

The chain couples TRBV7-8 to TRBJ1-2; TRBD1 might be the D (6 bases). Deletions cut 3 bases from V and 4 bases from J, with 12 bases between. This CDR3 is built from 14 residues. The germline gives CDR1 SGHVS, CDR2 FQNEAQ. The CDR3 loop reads CASSFIGGIYGYTF. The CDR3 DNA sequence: TGTGCCAGCAGCTTTATAGGGGGAATCTATGGCTACACCTTC.

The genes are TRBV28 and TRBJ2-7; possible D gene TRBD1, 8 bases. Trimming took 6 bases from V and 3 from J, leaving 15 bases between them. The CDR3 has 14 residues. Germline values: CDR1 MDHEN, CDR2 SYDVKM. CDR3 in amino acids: CASRIQGGYYEQYF. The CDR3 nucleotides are TGTGCCAGCAGGATACAGGGGGGGTACTACGAGCAGTACTTC.

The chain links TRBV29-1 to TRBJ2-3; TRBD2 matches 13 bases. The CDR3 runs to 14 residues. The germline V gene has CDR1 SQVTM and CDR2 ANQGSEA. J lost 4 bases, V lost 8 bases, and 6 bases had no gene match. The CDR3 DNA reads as TGCAGCTTAAGGACTAGCGGGAGCTCAGATACGCAGTATTTT. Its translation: CSLRTSGSSDTQYF.

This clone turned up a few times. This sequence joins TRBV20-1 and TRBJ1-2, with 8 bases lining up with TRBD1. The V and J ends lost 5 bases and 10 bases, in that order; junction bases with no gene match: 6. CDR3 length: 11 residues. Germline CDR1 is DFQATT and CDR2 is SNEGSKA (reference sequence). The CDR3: CSAARGRDYTF. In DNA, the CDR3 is TGCAGTGCTGCCAGGGGGCGAGACTACACCTTC.

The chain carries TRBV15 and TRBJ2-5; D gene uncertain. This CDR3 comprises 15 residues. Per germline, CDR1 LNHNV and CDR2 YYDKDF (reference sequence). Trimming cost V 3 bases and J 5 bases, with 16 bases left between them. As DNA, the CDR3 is TGTGCCACCAGCAGGGAAGTCGGAGCGACGGAGACCCAGTACTTC. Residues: CATSREVGATETQYF.

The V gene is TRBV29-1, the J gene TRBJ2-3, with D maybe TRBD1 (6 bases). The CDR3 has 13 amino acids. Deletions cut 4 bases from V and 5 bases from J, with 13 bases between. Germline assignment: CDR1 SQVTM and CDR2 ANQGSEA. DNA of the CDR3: TGCAGCGTTGTAGTGGGGGCAGGAGATACGCAGTATTTT. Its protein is CSVVVGAGDTQYF.

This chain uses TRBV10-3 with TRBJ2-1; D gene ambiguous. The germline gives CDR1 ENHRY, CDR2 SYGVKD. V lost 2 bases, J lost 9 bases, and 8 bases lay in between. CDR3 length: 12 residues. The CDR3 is CAISEAAREQFF. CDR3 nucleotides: TGTGCCATCAGTGAGGCCGCGCGTGAGCAGTTCTTC.